Shown below are 4 T cell receptor beta chains from a single sample sequenced in a study of blood T cell repertoires in COVID-19. Only in-frame clones appear in the TCRdb table, and some are missing; sequencing was by immunoSEQ multiplex PCR. The data contain about 100,000 clones, 80% of them singletons. Sequencing was done on a sample of peripheral blood. Every receptor here comes from a man between 65 and 85 years old with active or convalescent COVID-19.

This clone was recorded at least ten times. V is TRBV10-3 and J is TRBJ2-1; 10 nucleotides agree with TRBD2. The CDR3 runs to 16 residues. Germline V CDR1 and CDR2: ENHRY, SYGVKD. V shed 4 bases and J 3 bases; nucleotides not matched to a gene: 6. The CDR3 protein is CAISGGAGGVYNEQFF. The CDR3 DNA is TGTGCCATCAGTGGGGGAGCGGGGGGGGTCTACAATGAGCAGTTCTTC.

There are a few counts of this clone. The chain joins TRBV3-1 (or the pseudogene TRBV3-2) to TRBJ1-5; D is undetermined. V lost 0 bases and J lost 5, with 11 bases in between. CDR1 LGHDT and CDR2 YNNKEL come from the germline V gene (reference sequence). This CDR3 is 15 amino acids long. CDR3 sequence reads: CASSQDNSLYQPQHF. CDR3 bases: TGTGCCAGCAGCCAAGATAACAGCTTATATCAGCCCCAGCATTTT.

The chain links TRBV10-3 to TRBJ2-3; D is undetermined. In germline, CDR1 is ENHRY, CDR2 SYGVKD. Trimming took off 8 bases at V and 0 bases at J, with 9 bases between the two ends. This CDR3 region has 13 residues. CDR3 coding DNA: TGTGCCATCGGGCGTGACAGCACAGATACGCAGTATTTT. Its translation: CAIGRDSTDTQYF.

This clone was detected only a few times. This chain links TRBV9 with TRBJ2-7; 10 bases map to TRBD2. This CDR3 contains 14 residues. Germline V lookup: CDR1 SGDLS, CDR2 YYNGEE. V lost 4 bases to trimming and J lost 7 bases; unmatched junction nucleotides: 8. DNA for the CDR3: TGTGCCAGCAGCTCTGGACTAGCGGCCAAGGAGCAGTACTTC. The encoded protein is CASSSGLAAKEQYF.